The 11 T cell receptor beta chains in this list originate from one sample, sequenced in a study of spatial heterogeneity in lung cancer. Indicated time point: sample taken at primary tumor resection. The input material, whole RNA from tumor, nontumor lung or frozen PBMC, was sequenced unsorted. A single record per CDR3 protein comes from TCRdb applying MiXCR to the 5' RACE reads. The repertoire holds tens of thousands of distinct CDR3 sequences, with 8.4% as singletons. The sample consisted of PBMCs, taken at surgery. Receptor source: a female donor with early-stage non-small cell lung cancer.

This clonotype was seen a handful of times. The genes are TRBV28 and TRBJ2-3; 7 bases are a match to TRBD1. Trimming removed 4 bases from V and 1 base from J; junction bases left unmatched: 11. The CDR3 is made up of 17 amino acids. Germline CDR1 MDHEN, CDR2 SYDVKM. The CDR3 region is CASSSPQTGSGTDTQYF. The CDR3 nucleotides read TGTGCCAGCAGTTCCCCTCAGACAGGGTCGGGCACAGATACGCAGTATTTT.

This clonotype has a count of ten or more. This chain's CDR3 is CASSLLGFTDTQYF. CDR3 bases: TGTGCCAGCAGTTTACTTGGGTTCACAGATACGCAGTATTTT. The J gene is TRBJ2-3, the V gene TRBV12-3 or TRBV12-4; D is unclear. Trimming stripped 2 bases from V and 2 bases from J, with 8 bases between. CDR3 length: 14 residues.

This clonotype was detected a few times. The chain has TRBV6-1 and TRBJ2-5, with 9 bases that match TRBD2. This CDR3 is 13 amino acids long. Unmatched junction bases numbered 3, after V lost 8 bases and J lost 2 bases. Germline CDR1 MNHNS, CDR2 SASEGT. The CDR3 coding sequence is TGTGCCAGCTTTCTAGCGGGGCAAGAGACCCAGTACTTC. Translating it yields CASFLAGQETQYF.

CDR3 bases: TGTGCCAGCAGCTTACAGGGGGCAGGGAATCAGCCCCAGCATTTT. Amino acids: CASSLQGAGNQPQHF. The V and J genes are TRBV7-9 and TRBJ1-5; 8 bases align to TRBD1. CDR1 and CDR2 from the germline V gene are SEHNR and FQNEAQ (reference sequence). V dropped 2 bases and J dropped 4; count of bases not matched to a gene: 4. CDR3 length: 15 amino acids.

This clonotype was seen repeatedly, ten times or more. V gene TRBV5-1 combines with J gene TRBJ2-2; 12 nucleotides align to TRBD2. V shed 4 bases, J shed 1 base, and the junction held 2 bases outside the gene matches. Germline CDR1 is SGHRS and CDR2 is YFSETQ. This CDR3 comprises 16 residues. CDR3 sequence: CASSQLAGGNTGELFF. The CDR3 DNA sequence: TGCGCCAGCAGCCAACTAGCGGGAGGGAACACCGGGGAGCTGTTTTTT.

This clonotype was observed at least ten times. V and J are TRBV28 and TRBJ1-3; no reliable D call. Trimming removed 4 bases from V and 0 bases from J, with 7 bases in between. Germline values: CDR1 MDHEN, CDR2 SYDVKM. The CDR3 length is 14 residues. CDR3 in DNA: TGTGCCAGCAGTTCACTTCTCTCTGGAAACACCATATATTTT. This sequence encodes CASSSLLSGNTIYF.

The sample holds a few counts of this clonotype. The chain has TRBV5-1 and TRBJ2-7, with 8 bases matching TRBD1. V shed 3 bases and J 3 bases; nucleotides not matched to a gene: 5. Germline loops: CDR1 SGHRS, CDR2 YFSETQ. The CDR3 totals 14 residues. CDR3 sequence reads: CASSSQGADYEQYF. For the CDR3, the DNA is TGCGCCAGCAGCTCGCAGGGGGCAGACTACGAGCAGTACTTC.

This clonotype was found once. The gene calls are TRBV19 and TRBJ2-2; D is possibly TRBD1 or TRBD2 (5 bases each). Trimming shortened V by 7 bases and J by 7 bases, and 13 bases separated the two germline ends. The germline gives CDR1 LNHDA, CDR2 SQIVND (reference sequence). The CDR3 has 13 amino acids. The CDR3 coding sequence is TGTGCCAGTACCAGGGACGTCATCGGGGAGCTGTTTTTT. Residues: CASTRDVIGELFF.

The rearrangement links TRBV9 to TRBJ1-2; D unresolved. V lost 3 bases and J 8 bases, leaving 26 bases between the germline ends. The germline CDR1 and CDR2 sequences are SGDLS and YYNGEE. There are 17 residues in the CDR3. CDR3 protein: CASSETLRAGGRTGYTF. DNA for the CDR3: TGTGCCAGCAGCGAGACCTTGCGGGCCGGAGGGAGAACGGGCTACACCTTC.

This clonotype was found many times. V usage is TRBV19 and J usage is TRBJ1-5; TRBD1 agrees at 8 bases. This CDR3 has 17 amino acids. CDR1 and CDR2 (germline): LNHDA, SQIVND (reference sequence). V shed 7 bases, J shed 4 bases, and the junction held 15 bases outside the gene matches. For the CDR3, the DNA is TGTGCCAGTACCACGACCTCAGGGGGCTCGTCGAATCAGCCCCAGCATTTT. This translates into CASTTTSGGSSNQPQHF.

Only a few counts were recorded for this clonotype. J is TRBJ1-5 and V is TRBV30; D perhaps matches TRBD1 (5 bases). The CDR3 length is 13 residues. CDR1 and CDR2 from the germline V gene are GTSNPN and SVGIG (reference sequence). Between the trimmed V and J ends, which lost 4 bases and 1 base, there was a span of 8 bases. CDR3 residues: CAWNRGSNQPQHF. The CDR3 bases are TGTGCCTGGAACCGGGGGAGCAATCAGCCCCAGCATTTT.